The sequence of this TCR beta chain was determined in a study of blood T cell repertoires in COVID-19. For the study at large: Acute and convalescent COVID-19 specimens originated in the United States, Italy and Spain. The cDNA or gDNA used as material had been derived from T cells, B-cell-depleted T cells, or PBMCs.

The CDR3 runs to 16 residues. Germline V CDR1 and CDR2: LGHNT, FRNRAP. Trimming removed 4 bases from V and 0 bases from J, with 13 bases in between. Profiled with immunoSEQ multiplex PCR; TCRdb holds only in-frame clones, not every one. The sample holds some 100,000 clones, around nine tenths seen once. V and J are TRBV12-5 and TRBJ1-3; D unresolved. The receptor was isolated from a man aged 45-60 years with acute or convalescent COVID-19. Sequencing was performed on peripheral blood. The CDR3: CASGSRTVYSGNTIYF. CDR3 DNA: TGTGCTAGTGGTTCCCGCACAGTCTACTCTGGAAACACCATATATTTT.